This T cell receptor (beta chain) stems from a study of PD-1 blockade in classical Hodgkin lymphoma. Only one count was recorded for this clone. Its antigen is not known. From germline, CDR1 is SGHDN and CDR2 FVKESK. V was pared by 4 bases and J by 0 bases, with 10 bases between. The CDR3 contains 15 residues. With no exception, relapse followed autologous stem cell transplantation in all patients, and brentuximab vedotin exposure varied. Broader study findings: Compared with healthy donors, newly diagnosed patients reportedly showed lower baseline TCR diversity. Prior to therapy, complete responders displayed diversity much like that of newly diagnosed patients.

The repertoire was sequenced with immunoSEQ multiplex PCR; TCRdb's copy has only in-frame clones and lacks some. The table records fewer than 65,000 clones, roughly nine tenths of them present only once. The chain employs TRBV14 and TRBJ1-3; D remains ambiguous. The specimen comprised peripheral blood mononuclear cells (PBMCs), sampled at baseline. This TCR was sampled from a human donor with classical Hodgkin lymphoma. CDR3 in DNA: TGTGCCAGCAGCCCCCTCCTAACCTCTGGAAACACCATATATTTT. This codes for CASSPLLTSGNTIYF.